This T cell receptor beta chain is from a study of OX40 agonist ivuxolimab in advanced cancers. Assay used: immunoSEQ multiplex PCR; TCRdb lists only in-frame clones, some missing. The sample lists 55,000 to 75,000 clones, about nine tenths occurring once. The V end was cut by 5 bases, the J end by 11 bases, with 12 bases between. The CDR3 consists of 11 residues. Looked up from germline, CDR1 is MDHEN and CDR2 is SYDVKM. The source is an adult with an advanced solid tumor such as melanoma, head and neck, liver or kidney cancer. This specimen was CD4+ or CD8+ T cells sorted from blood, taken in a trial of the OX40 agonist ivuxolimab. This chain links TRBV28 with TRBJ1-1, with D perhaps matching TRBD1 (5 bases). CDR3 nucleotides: TGTGCCAGCAGTACGGGACCGGCCGCTTTCTTT. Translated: CASSTGPAAFF. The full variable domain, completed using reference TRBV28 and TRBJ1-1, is DVKVTQSSRYLVKRTGEKVFLECVQDMDHENMFWYRQDPGLGLRLIYFSYDVKMKEKGDIPEGYSVSREKKERFSLILESASTNQTSMYLCASSTGPAAFFGQGTRLTVV.